Included here is one T cell receptor beta chain sequence, with context. Its cognate antigen has yet to be identified. Base qualities are missing; no much larger clone stands one base away. The time point label, as the study defines it: cycle 4 day 1 (C4D1), after 5 to 7 weeks of nivolumab. All trial patients had relapsed after autologous stem cell transplantation, with cohorts A, B and C differing in prior brentuximab vedotin exposure. The trial cohort included 50 or so patients with relapsed/refractory classical Hodgkin lymphoma, and each patient had a best overall response of complete response, partial response or progressive disease. Trial patients were treated with single-agent nivolumab in the multi-cohort phase II CheckMate 205 trial. An independent review committee assessed best overall response using the 2007 International Working Group response criteria. Trial PBMCs were collected just before the start of nivolumab (C1D1) and during therapy at cycle 2 day 1 and cycle 4 day 1. After peripheral blood was drawn into 8 mL Vacutainer Cell Preparation Tubes, PBMCs were isolated by centrifugation and then cryopreserved.

The Qiagen DNeasy kit was used to extract genomic DNA both from unsorted PBMCs and from the negatively selected CD4+ and CD8+ fractions. TCR beta CDR3 regions were subjected to amplification by immunoSEQ multiplex PCR with primers that anneal to V and J segments. A synthetic immune receptor repertoire was used to minimize amplification bias, and any remaining bias was removed computationally after sequencing. The paper's data handling went like this. Repertoire diversity was quantified as the Shannon entropy index using custom Python scripts. Unsorted, CD4+ and CD8+ repertoires were analyzed separately, except for combined analyses in which CD4+ and CD8+ sequences were merged in silico. A clone counted as expanded when the clone's frequency after treatment rose at least 2-fold relative to C1D1, and clones undetected at baseline were given a pseudocount of 0.5. Singleton clones were defined as clones with 0 or 1 copy at C1D1, and non-singleton clones were defined as clones with 2 or more copies. Clones expanded in unsorted samples were labelled as CD4+, CD8+ or unknown by matching protein sequences in sorted samples from the same patient. Diversity changes from C1D1 to C4D1 were tested in paired samples using Wilcoxon tests. TCRdb mirrors the immuneACCESS table, restricted to in-frame sequences. Some clones are absent from its copies; in checked studies, under half trace to an unresolved V gene, and the reason for the others is unknown. V and J calls and clone size are copied from that table; D and trimming were computed from the DNA. Counted in this sample were approximately 100,000 clones; about 83% of them appeared once. Of the sample, over 15% is held by the ten largest clones.

The source of the sample is a study of PD-1 blockade in classical Hodgkin lymphoma (dated by TCRdb to 2020 to 2022). Background on the whole study: Nivolumab dosing was 3 mg/kg intravenously every 2 weeks, continuing until either disease progression or unacceptable toxicity. To define a peripheral blood immune signature of response to PD-1 blockade in classical Hodgkin lymphoma, the study combined TCR beta sequencing with CyTOF. The research as a whole found: Newly diagnosed patients were reported to have lower baseline TCR diversity than healthy donors, and relapsed/refractory patients were reported to have lower baseline TCR diversity still. Baseline diversity similar to that of newly diagnosed patients was observed in trial patients achieving complete response, whereas significantly lower diversity was observed in partial responders and progressors. Lower diversity was seen in patients whose nivolumab began less than 1 year after ASCT, and these patients were left out of later analyses so that immune reconstitution would not confound the results. A significant rise by C4D1 was seen in CD4+ but not CD8+ TCR diversity (p=0.0027 vs p=0.16), with the rise being most apparent in complete responders (p=0.02). The study was restricted to a single clinical trial cohort, and the causes of repertoire differences, possibly disease activity or prior therapy, were left undefined.

Trimming takes 3 bases from V and 2 bases from J, and the germline ends sit 10 bases apart. From the germline V gene (reference sequence), CDR1 is GTSNPN and CDR2 is SVGIG. The CDR3 runs 13 amino acids, cysteine and phenylalanine included. CDR3 DNA is the only sequence kept; it has 39 bases, read in frame from the first base. The chain is made from TRBV30 and TRBJ1-1; no D segment can be confidently identified. The TCR comes from a human donor with classical Hodgkin lymphoma. Sample: peripheral blood mononuclear cells (PBMCs), taken before the fourth cycle of nivolumab. The CDR3 reads as follows: CAWSQVGNTEAFF. The DNA sequence is TGTGCCTGGAGCCAAGTGGGAAACACTGAAGCTTTCTTT.